The 9 T cell receptor beta chains below come from one sample, sequenced in a study of response to subunit inactivated influenza vaccine. TCRdb re-analysed the RT-PCR reads in MiXCR, keeping a single row per CDR3 protein. The table includes under 550,000 distinct CDR3 sequences, approximately 7.2% detected once. Sequences were derived from PBMCs from blood, sampled about 24 months after vaccination. The receptors come from a man aged 45 to 70 who received an inactivated influenza vaccine.

The rearrangement links TRBV11-1 to TRBJ2-3, with 9 bases identical to TRBD2. CDR1 SGHAT and CDR2 FQDESV come from the germline V gene (reference sequence). The trim removed 6 bases at V and 0 bases at J, leaving 13 bases unmatched. The CDR3 extends over 18 amino acids. Here the CDR3 DNA reads TGTGCCAGCAGTTCCCCTCGGCGGGGGGGCCTCAGCACAGATACGCAGTATTTT. It encodes CASSSPRRGGLSTDTQYF.

This clonotype turned up a few times. This rearrangement joins TRBV12-5 to TRBJ2-1, with D perhaps TRBD1 (6 bases). The CDR3 runs 13 residues. In germline, CDR1 is LGHNT, CDR2 FRNRAP. V gave up 4 bases and J gave up 9 bases, with 13 bases separating them. The CDR3 DNA sequence: TGTGCTAGTGGTTCACAGGGTTTCGGTGAGCAGTTCTTC. Protein product: CASGSQGFGEQFF.

This clonotype was counted ten times or more. This chain connects TRBV5-1 to TRBJ1-2; 7 nucleotides align to TRBD1. The length of the CDR3 is 16 residues. Germline loops: CDR1 SGHRS, CDR2 YFSETQ. The V gene end was trimmed by 0 bases and the J gene end by 4 bases; junction bases not matched to a gene: 9. The chain's CDR3 is CASSLGPTGTSYGYTF. The CDR3 DNA is TGCGCCAGCAGCTTGGGTCCGACAGGGACCTCCTATGGCTACACCTTC.

The chain uses TRBV7-2 and TRBJ2-3; D may match TRBD1 or TRBD2 (5 bases each). Trimming took off 5 bases at V and 2 bases at J, with 17 bases between the two ends. From germline, CDR1 is SGHTA and CDR2 FQGNSA. The CDR3 runs to 16 residues. This chain's CDR3 is CASSPTARGATDTQYF. The CDR3 DNA sequence: TGTGCCAGCAGCCCTACGGCCCGAGGGGCCACAGATACGCAGTATTTT.

This chain connects TRBV14 to TRBJ2-3; D not certain. The CDR3 is made up of 13 amino acids. Trimming left V 4 bases short and J 2 bases short, with 7 bases between. CDR1 is SGHDN and CDR2 is FVKESK in the germline V gene. The CDR3 is CASSRAATDTQYF. The CDR3 DNA sequence: TGTGCCAGCAGCCGGGCAGCCACAGATACGCAGTATTTT.

The genes are TRBV6-1 and TRBJ1-2; weak D call: TRBD1 (5 bases). V lost 6 bases, J lost 6 bases, and 5 bases lay in between. Germline loops: CDR1 MNHNS, CDR2 SASEGT. This CDR3 comprises 10 residues. Written as DNA, the CDR3 is TGTGCCAGCAGGGACAATGGCTACACCTTC. As protein: CASRDNGYTF.

The rearrangement uses TRBV5-1 and TRBJ2-1; 11 nucleotides align to TRBD1. Per the germline V gene, CDR1 is SGHRS and CDR2 is YFSETQ. V shed 4 bases, J shed 3 bases, and the junction held 6 bases outside the gene matches. CDR3 length: 16 residues. The CDR3 sequence is CASSLLGTGGYNEQFF. DNA of the CDR3: TGCGCCAGCAGCCTATTAGGGACAGGGGGCTACAATGAGCAGTTCTTC.

The CDR3 region has the DNA TGCGCCAGCACCCGGGACAGGTACAATGAGCAGTTCTTC. Translating gives CASTRDRYNEQFF. The chain carries TRBV5-1 and TRBJ2-1; TRBD1 agrees at 8 bases. The CDR3 covers 13 residues. Trimming cost V 6 bases and J 4 bases; bases outside gene matches: 3. Germline values: CDR1 SGHRS, CDR2 YFSETQ.

V usage is TRBV5-1 and J usage is TRBJ2-4, with D possibly TRBD1 on 6 matching bases. V was trimmed by 4 bases and J by 8 bases, leaving 19 bases between them. CDR1 and CDR2 from the germline V gene are SGHRS and YFSETQ. The CDR3 spans 15 residues. The DNA for the CDR3 is TGCGCCAGCAGCCCCACGGGACATGAGGGGGACATTCAGTACTTC. Translated: CASSPTGHEGDIQYF.